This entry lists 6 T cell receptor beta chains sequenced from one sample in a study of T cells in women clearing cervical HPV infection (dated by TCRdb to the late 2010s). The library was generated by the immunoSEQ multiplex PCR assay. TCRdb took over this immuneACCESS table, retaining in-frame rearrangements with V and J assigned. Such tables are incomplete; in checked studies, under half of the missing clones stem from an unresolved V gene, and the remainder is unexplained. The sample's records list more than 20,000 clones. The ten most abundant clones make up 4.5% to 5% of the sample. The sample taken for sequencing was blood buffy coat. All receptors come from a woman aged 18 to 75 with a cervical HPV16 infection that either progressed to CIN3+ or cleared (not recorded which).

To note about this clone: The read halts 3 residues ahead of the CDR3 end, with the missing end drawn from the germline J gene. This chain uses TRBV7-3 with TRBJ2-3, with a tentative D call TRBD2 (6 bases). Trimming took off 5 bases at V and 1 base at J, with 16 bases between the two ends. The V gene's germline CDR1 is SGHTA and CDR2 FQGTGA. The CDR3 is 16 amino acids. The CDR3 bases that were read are TGTGCCAGCAGCCCGATGGGGGGATTGGGCACAGATACG. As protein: CASSPMGGLGTDT. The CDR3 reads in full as CASSPMGGLGTDTQYF.

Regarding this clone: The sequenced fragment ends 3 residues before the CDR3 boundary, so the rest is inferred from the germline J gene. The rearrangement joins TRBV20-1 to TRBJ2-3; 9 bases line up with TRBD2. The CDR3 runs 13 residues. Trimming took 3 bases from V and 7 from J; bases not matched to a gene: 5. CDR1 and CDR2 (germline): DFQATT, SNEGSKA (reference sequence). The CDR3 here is CSARAGGTNTQYF. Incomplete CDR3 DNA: TGCAGTGCTAGGGCGGGGGGGACAAATACG.

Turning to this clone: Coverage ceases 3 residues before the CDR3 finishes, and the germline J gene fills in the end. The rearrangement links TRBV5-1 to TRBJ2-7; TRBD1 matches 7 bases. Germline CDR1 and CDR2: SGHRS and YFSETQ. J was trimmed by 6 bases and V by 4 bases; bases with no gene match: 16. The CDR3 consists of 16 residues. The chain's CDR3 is CASSPSTASRGSEQYF. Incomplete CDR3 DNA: TGCGCCAGCAGCCCCTCAACAGCATCCAGGGGGAGCGAG.

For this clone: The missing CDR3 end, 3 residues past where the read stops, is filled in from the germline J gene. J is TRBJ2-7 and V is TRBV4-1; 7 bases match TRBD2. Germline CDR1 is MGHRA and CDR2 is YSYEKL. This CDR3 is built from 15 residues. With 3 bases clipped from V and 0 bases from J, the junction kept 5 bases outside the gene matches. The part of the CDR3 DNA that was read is TGCGCCAGCAGCCAGCGCGGGGGTAGCTCCTACGAG. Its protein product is CASSQRGGSSYE. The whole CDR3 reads CASSQRGGSSYEQYF.

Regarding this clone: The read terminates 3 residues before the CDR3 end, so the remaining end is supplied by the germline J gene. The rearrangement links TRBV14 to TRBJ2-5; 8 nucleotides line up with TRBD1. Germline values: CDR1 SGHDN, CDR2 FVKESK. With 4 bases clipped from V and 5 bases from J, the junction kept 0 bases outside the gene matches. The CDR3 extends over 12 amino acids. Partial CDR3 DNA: TGTGCCAGCAGCCGGGACAGGGAGACC. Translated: CASSRDRET. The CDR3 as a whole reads CASSRDRETQYF.

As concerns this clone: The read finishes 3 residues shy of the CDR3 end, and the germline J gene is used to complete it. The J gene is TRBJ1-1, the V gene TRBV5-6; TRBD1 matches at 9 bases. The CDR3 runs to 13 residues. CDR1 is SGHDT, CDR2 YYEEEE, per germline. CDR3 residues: CASSQGQGLKAFF. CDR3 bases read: TGTGCCAGCAGCCAAGGACAGGGGTTAAAA.